Presented here are 12 T cell receptor beta chains from one specimen sequenced in a study of CD8+ T cells in alopecia areata. The treatment here: oral pan-JAK inhibitor, 5-10 mg twice daily. Investigators isolated RNA and reverse transcribed it into cDNA to act as the sequencing template. Profiling relied on immunoSEQ multiplex PCR, and the TCRdb table lists in-frame clones only, not all of them. The sample shows about 110,000 clones, 56% of them seen only once. The sample here was CD4+ T cells sorted from blood, taken at week 24, from a patient treated with tofacitinib. The receptor source for this set is a human donor with alopecia areata.

This clone was found once. The chain joins TRBV25-1 to TRBJ2-5; TRBD1 agrees at 7 bases. This CDR3 contains 15 residues. Germline trimming cut 4 bases from V and 5 bases from J; bases unmatched to any gene: 10. Germline V CDR1 and CDR2: MGHDK, SYGVNS. CDR3 residues: CASSGSWTGSETQYF. CDR3 coding DNA: TGTGCCAGCAGTGGTTCCTGGACAGGTTCCGAGACCCAGTACTTC.

The J gene is TRBJ2-5, the V gene TRBV7-2; the match to TRBD2 covers 10 bases. V shed 1 base and J 2 bases; nucleotides not matched to a gene: 4. This CDR3 spans 16 amino acids. Germline V gene sequence: CDR1 SGHTA, CDR2 FQGNSA. In nucleotides, the CDR3 is TGTGCCAGCAGCTTAGGTAGCGGGGGGTCTCAAGAGACCCAGTACTTC. It translates to CASSLGSGGSQETQYF.

This clone was found a few times. Other DNA sequences within the sample encode an identical CDR3. The rearrangement uses TRBV5-4 and TRBJ2-5; 7 bases match TRBD1. Germline V gene sequence: CDR1 SGHNT, CDR2 YYREEE (reference sequence). The ends lost 4 bases at V and 4 bases at J; junction bases unmatched: 4. The CDR3 runs 13 residues. The CDR3 spells CASSLAGGETQYF. The DNA for the CDR3 is TGTGCCAGCAGCCTGGCAGGGGGAGAGACCCAGTACTTC.

The V gene is TRBV29-1, the J gene TRBJ2-1, with a possible D match to TRBD1 (6 bases). Per germline, CDR1 SQVTM and CDR2 ANQGSEA. There are 13 residues in the CDR3. The V end was cut by 7 bases, the J end by 4 bases, with 14 bases between. CDR3 loop: CSARGSLYNEQFF. CDR3 nucleotides: TGCAGCGCCAGGGGATCTTTATACAATGAGCAGTTCTTC.

The chain carries TRBV2 and TRBJ1-1; no clear D. V lost 1 base to trimming and J lost 4 bases, with 7 bases between them. CDR3 length: 13 residues. Germline assignment: CDR1 SNHLY and CDR2 FYNNEI. CDR3 sequence reads: CASSEEEITEAFF. CDR3 nucleotide sequence: TGTGCCAGCAGTGAAGAGGAAATCACTGAAGCTTTCTTT.

The chain carries TRBV5-1 and TRBJ1-4, with D unresolved. The CDR3 is 13 amino acids. V lost 2 bases, J lost 7 bases, and 9 bases lay in between. Germline CDR1 and CDR2: SGHRS and YFSETQ. The CDR3 region has the DNA TGCGCCAGCAGCTTTTCTGAAGGTGAAAAACTGTTTTTT. Translation gives CASSFSEGEKLFF. Together with reference TRBV5-1 and TRBJ1-4, the CDR3 gives the full variable domain: KAGVTQTPRYLIKTRGQQVTLSCSPISGHRSVSWYQQTPGQGLQFLFEYFSETQRNKGNFPGRFSGRQFSNSRSEMNVSTLELGDSALYLCASSFSEGEKLFFGSGTQLSVL.

J is TRBJ2-7 and V is TRBV5-6; perhaps TRBD1 as D (5 bases). With 0 bases removed from V and 2 bases from J, the gap between germline ends came to 15 bases. The CDR3 is made up of 16 amino acids. Germline lookup yields CDR1 SGHDT and CDR2 YYEEEE. The CDR3 is CASSLAPRAAPYEQYF. The DNA of the CDR3 is TGTGCCAGCAGCTTGGCCCCCAGGGCCGCTCCCTACGAGCAGTACTTC.

The DNA for the CDR3 is TGTGCCAGCAGCGCCGGAGGGGGCGCGTATGGCTACACCTTC. Protein: CASSAGGGAYGYTF. The chain has TRBV9 and TRBJ1-2; 7 bases map to TRBD1. Germline assignment: CDR1 SGDLS and CDR2 YYNGEE. Trimming cost V 3 bases and J 5 bases; bases outside gene matches: 7. The CDR3 covers 14 residues. Combining the CDR3 with reference TRBV9 and TRBJ1-2 gives the whole variable domain DSGVTQTPKHLITATGQRVTLRCSPRSGDLSVYWYQQSLDQGLQFLIQYYNGEERAKGNILERFSAQQFPDLHSELNLSSLELGDSALYFCASSAGGGAYGYTFGSGTRLTVV.

In its sample, this clone was seen a few times. The CDR3 region is CASSVAGGLDEQYF. DNA for the CDR3: TGTGCCAGCAGCGTAGCGGGGGGTTTGGACGAGCAGTACTTC. The chain joins TRBV11-2 to TRBJ2-7; 10 bases agree with TRBD2. The CDR3 totals 14 residues. J gave up 5 bases and V 5 bases, and 6 bases lay outside the gene matches. The germline V gene encodes CDR1 SGHAT and CDR2 FQNNGV.

The chain has TRBV5-1 and TRBJ1-2; weak D call: TRBD1 (5 bases). V was pared by 4 bases and J by 4 bases, with 8 bases between. The CDR3 is 12 residues long. Germline CDR1 is SGHRS and CDR2 is YFSETQ. In DNA, the CDR3 is TGCGCCAGCAGCACGGACACCTATGGCTACACCTTC. Encoded protein: CASSTDTYGYTF.

The chain is built from TRBV2 and TRBJ2-7, with a tentative D call TRBD1 (6 bases). Germline V gene lookup returns CDR1 SNHLY and CDR2 FYNNEI. V lost 5 bases and J 7 bases, leaving 15 bases between the germline ends. CDR3 length: 13 amino acids. The CDR3 nucleotides are TGTGCCAGCAGTCGGGACACCCCCATGGAGCAGTACTTC. Translating gives CASSRDTPMEQYF.

The chain couples TRBV4-3 to TRBJ1-5, with 7 bases identical to TRBD1. Germline V CDR1 and CDR2: LGHNA, YSLEER. The CDR3 is made up of 19 amino acids. The V and J ends lost 3 bases and 1 base, in that order; junction bases with no gene match: 15. The CDR3 DNA reads as TGCGCCAGCAGCCAGGATTACAGGGGCGGTAGGGTGAGCAATCAGCCCCAGCATTTT. This gives the protein CASSQDYRGGRVSNQPQHF.